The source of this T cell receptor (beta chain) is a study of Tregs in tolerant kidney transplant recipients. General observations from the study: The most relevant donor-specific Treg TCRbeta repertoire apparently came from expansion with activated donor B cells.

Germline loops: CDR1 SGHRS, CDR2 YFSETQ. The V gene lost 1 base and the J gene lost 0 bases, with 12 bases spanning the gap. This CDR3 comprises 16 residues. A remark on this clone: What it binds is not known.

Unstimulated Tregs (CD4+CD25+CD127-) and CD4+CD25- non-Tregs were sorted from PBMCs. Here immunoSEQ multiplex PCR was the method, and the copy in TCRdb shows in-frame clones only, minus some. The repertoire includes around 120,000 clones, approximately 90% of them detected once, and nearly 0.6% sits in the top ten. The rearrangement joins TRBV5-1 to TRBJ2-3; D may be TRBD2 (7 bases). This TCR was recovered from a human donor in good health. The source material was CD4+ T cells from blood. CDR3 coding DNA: TGCGCCAGCAGCTTGCAGGGGAGGGGAAGCACAGATACGCAGTATTTT. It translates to CASSLQGRGSTDTQYF.